This T cell receptor beta chain was captured by sequencing in a study of blood T cell repertoires in COVID-19. Across the whole study: In each case, the material was cDNA or gDNA derived from T cells, B-cell-depleted T cells, or PBMCs.

V shed 0 bases and J 4 bases; nucleotides not matched to a gene: 12. Germline V CDR1 and CDR2: SGHDT, YYEEEE. The CDR3 contains 18 residues. As originally analysed: Amplifying reference gene primers gave estimates of nucleated cell counts. The table came from immunoSEQ multiplex PCR; TCRdb's copy has only in-frame clones and leaves some out. The V and J calls and clone size were taken over from that table, and D and trimming were inferred from the DNA. The profile shows under 200,000 clones, approximately 74% of them singletons. The sequencing input was peripheral blood. The chain carries TRBV5-6 and TRBJ2-1; 8 nucleotides match TRBD2. This sequence originates from a woman of 80 years or more with acute or convalescent COVID-19. CDR3 DNA sequence: TGTGCCAGCAGCTTGGTCGTCCAAAGCGGGAGATCATACAATGAGCAGTTCTTC. Translating gives CASSLVVQSGRSYNEQFF.